The 15 T cell receptor beta chains in this list originate from one sample, sequenced in a study of CD8 T cells in ankylosing spondylitis (dated by TCRdb to between 2016 and 2019). Library creation used 5' RACE. The listed sequencing device is Illumina HiSeq 2500. TCRdb trimmed the raw reads at Q25, called clones with MiXCR and kept productive beta chains. Each entry is one CDR3 protein sequence, shown with its most common DNA and genes. The sample table holds approximately 340,000 distinct CDR3 sequences, of which roughly 14% were seen once. Together, the top ten hold approximately 0.99% of the sample. Sequenced sample: blood, either unsorted or a sorted T cell fraction (not recorded which). The source is a male donor with ankylosing spondylitis or in good health (not recorded which).

In nucleotides, the CDR3 is TGTGCCAGCAGACGGACAGGCGGTACGAACACCGGGGAGCTGTTTTTT. This encodes CASRRTGGTNTGELFF. The rearrangement links TRBV11-2 to TRBJ2-2, with 7 bases that match TRBD1. The CDR3 totals 16 residues. Germline V gene lookup returns CDR1 SGHAT and CDR2 FQNNGV. Germline trimming cut 6 bases from V and 0 bases from J; bases unmatched to any gene: 7.

The V gene is TRBV7-7, the J gene TRBJ2-5; 10 bases align to TRBD2. CDR1 is SSHAT and CDR2 is FNYEAQ in the germline V gene (reference sequence). This CDR3 spans 15 amino acids. J was trimmed by 5 bases and V by 6 bases; bases with no gene match: 9. The CDR3 loop reads CASRTGLAYGETQYF. The DNA of the CDR3 is TGTGCCAGCAGGACGGGACTAGCGTATGGGGAGACCCAGTACTTC.

This clonotype was counted many times. V and J are TRBV20-1 and TRBJ2-4, with 8 bases identical to TRBD1. The CDR3 sequence is 20 residues long. Germline V gene data show CDR1 as DFQATT and CDR2 as SNEGSKA (reference sequence). Unmatched junction bases numbered 18, after V lost 2 bases and J lost 0 bases. CDR3 sequence reads: CSARQGAGQSQNLAKNIQYF. The CDR3 DNA reads as TGCAGTGCTAGACAGGGGGCGGGTCAATCCCAAAATCTAGCCAAAAACATTCAGTACTTC.

This clonotype was counted only a few times. This sequence joins TRBV12-3 or TRBV12-4 and TRBJ2-2; TRBD2 is a possible D gene (5 bases). V was trimmed by 3 bases and J by 10 bases, leaving 12 bases between them. CDR3 size: 13 residues. The chain's CDR3 is CASSLTEAEELFF. CDR3 DNA: TGTGCCAGCAGTTTGACGGAGGCGGAGGAGCTGTTTTTT.

A word on this clonotype: Possible read error: a much larger clone is one base away. The chain uses TRBV7-8 and TRBJ1-5, with 8 bases fitting TRBD1. The CDR3 has 13 residues. CDR1 and CDR2 (germline): SGHVS, FQNEAQ. After removal of 6 bases from V and 4 bases from J, the junction contained 2 bases not matched to a gene. The CDR3 nucleotides are TGTGCCAGCAGAAGACAGGGGAATCAGCCCCAGCATTTT. Its protein is CASRRQGNQPQHF.

Many counts were recorded for this clonotype. The chain is built from TRBV20-1 and TRBJ2-3; D might be TRBD2 (5 bases). From germline, CDR1 is DFQATT and CDR2 SNEGSKA (reference sequence). The CDR3 is made up of 14 amino acids. The V end lost 3 bases, the J end lost 2 bases, and 12 bases lay between the germline ends. The DNA for the CDR3 is TGCAGTGCTAGTCGCGGCGGGCCCACAGATACGCAGTATTTT. This gives the protein CSASRGGPTDTQYF.

In regard to this clonotype: This clone may be a read error of a much larger clone one base away. The rearrangement uses TRBV6-5 and TRBJ1-4; D perhaps matches TRBD1 (5 bases). The CDR3 is 16 residues long. The germline CDR1 and CDR2 sequences are MNHEY and SVGAGI. The germline V and J ends were trimmed by 4 bases and 1 base, with 13 bases remaining between them. The CDR3 sequence is CASSSRRGETNEKLFF. For the CDR3, the DNA is TGTGCCAGCAGTTCGCGGCGGGGGGAAACTAATGAAAAACTGTTTTTT.

The rearrangement links TRBV7-2 to TRBJ2-3; perhaps D is TRBD1 or TRBD2 (6 bases each). The CDR3 runs 16 residues. Germline values: CDR1 SGHTA, CDR2 FQGNSA. V lost 4 bases and J 1 base, leaving 15 bases between the germline ends. As DNA, the CDR3 is TGTGCCAGCAGCTCCGAAGGGGGACTTCGCACAGATACGCAGTATTTT. Its protein product is CASSSEGGLRTDTQYF.

This clonotype came up a few times. This sequence joins TRBV20-1 and TRBJ2-2; D unresolved. In germline, CDR1 is DFQATT, CDR2 SNEGSKA (reference sequence). The V end was cut by 3 bases, the J end by 3 bases, with 8 bases between. The CDR3 sequence is 13 residues long. CDR3 sequence reads: CSASVTDTGELFF. The CDR3 bases are TGCAGTGCTAGTGTTACAGACACCGGGGAGCTGTTTTTT.

This chain joins TRBV10-3 and TRBJ2-3; no firm D call. Trimming cost V 5 bases and J 2 bases, with 8 bases left between them. CDR3 size: 13 residues. Germline loops: CDR1 ENHRY, CDR2 SYGVKD. CDR3 protein: CAISNGFTDTQYF. The CDR3 DNA follows: TGTGCCATCAGTAATGGCTTCACAGATACGCAGTATTTT.

This clonotype has only a few counts. The chain links TRBV12-3 or TRBV12-4 to TRBJ2-1; D gene ambiguous. V was cut by 2 bases and J by 4 bases, with 9 bases left in between. CDR3 length: 14 amino acids. The CDR3 DNA reads as TGTGCCAGCAGTTTAAAGGAGCTTTACAATGAGCAGTTCTTC. Amino acid sequence: CASSLKELYNEQFF.

The sample holds a few counts of this clonotype. This chain connects TRBV15 to TRBJ2-3; D perhaps matches TRBD2 (5 bases). Trimming stripped 0 bases from V and 4 bases from J, with 8 bases between. Per germline, CDR1 LNHNV and CDR2 YYDKDF (reference sequence). This CDR3 is built from 14 residues. DNA of the CDR3: TGTGCCACCAGCAGAGATGTGGGAGCAGATACGCAGTATTTT. Translation gives CATSRDVGADTQYF.

This clonotype appeared a few times. This chain connects TRBV12-3 or TRBV12-4 to TRBJ1-2, with D uncertain. The CDR3 covers 11 residues. V was shortened by 2 bases and J by 8 bases, with 6 bases between the two germline ends. The CDR3 loop is CASSLREGYTF. DNA of the CDR3: TGTGCCAGCAGTTTAAGGGAGGGCTACACCTTC.

The J gene is TRBJ2-3, the V gene TRBV5-6; D gene uncertain. Germline CDR1 and CDR2: SGHDT and YYEEEE. This CDR3 has 14 amino acids. V gave up 0 bases and J gave up 0 bases, with 5 bases separating them. The CDR3 nucleotides read TGTGCCAGCAGCTTGGCTCTGAGCACAGATACGCAGTATTTT. Translated: CASSLALSTDTQYF.

There are a few counts of this clonotype. The CDR3 protein is CASSHTTEWNSPLHF. The CDR3 DNA follows: TGTGCCAGCAGCCATACCACGGAGTGGAATTCACCCCTCCACTTT. This chain uses TRBV9 with TRBJ1-6; no reliable D call. V shed 4 bases and J shed 7 bases, with 15 bases lying between them. The CDR3 sequence is 15 residues long. Looked up from germline, CDR1 is SGDLS and CDR2 is YYNGEE.